The 18 T cell receptor beta chains below all came from one sample that was sequenced in a study of blood T cell repertoires in COVID-19. Data came from immunoSEQ multiplex PCR; TCRdb stores just in-frame clones and leaves some out. This table has roughly 200,000 clones, roughly 84% appearing once. The sequencing sample was made of peripheral blood. The receptors originated from a human donor in a cohort sampled during active COVID-19.

J is TRBJ2-5 and V is TRBV3-1 (or the pseudogene TRBV3-2); D perhaps matches TRBD2 (7 bases). The length of the CDR3 is 13 residues. V lost 8 bases to trimming and J lost 5 bases, with 15 bases between them. CDR1 LGHDT and CDR2 YNNKEL come from the germline V gene (reference sequence). The CDR3 coding sequence is TGTGCCAGCCGGTCGGGGGGCCAGGAGACCCAGTACTTC. This sequence encodes CASRSGGQETQYF.

The rearrangement uses TRBV5-1 and TRBJ2-1, with 12 bases matching TRBD2. With 4 bases clipped from V and 9 bases from J, the junction kept 8 bases outside the gene matches. Germline CDR1 SGHRS, CDR2 YFSETQ. This CDR3 has 15 amino acids. The CDR3 spells CASSRTSGTGSEQFF. DNA of the CDR3: TGCGCCAGCAGCCGGACTAGCGGGACAGGGAGTGAGCAGTTCTTC.

This rearrangement joins TRBV19 to TRBJ2-7; maybe TRBD2 (5 bases). The V end was cut by 5 bases, the J end by 3 bases, with 14 bases between. This CDR3 contains 14 residues. Germline CDR1 reads LNHDA; CDR2 reads SQIVND (reference sequence). The CDR3 region is CASSSRRSSYEQYF. CDR3 bases: TGTGCCAGTAGTTCCAGGAGGAGTAGCTACGAGCAGTACTTC.

The chain is built from TRBV7-8 and TRBJ1-2; D unclear. The CDR3 spans 14 residues. From germline, CDR1 is SGHVS and CDR2 FQNEAQ. Trimming removed 1 base from V and 3 bases from J, with 9 bases in between. The CDR3 DNA follows: TGTGCCAGCAGCTTAGTTGGCGGAGACTATGGCTACACCTTC. As protein: CASSLVGGDYGYTF.

The chain recombines TRBV2 with TRBJ2-2; no firm D call. CDR3 length: 13 amino acids. CDR1 is SNHLY, CDR2 FYNNEI, per germline. Trimming took 1 base from V and 7 from J, leaving 7 bases between them. CDR3 bases: TGTGCCAGCAGTGAAGATCTCCGCGGGGAGCTGTTTTTT. This encodes CASSEDLRGELFF. Filled out from reference TRBV2 and TRBJ2-2, the complete variable domain reads EPEVTQTPSHQVTQMGQEVILRCVPISNHLYFYWYRQILGQKVEFLVSFYNNEISEKSEIFDDQFSVERPDGSNFTLKIRSTKLEDSAMYFCASSEDLRGELFFGEGSRLTVL.

The rearrangement joins TRBV6-5 to TRBJ2-7; tentative D call: TRBD2 (5 bases). The V gene's germline CDR1 is MNHEY and CDR2 SVGAGI. Trimming removed 4 bases at V and 6 bases at J, with 13 bases between. The CDR3 spans 13 residues. The CDR3 sequence is CASSSASWGEQYV. The CDR3 DNA is TGTGCCAGCAGTTCGGCTAGCTGGGGCGAGCAGTACGTC.

The V and J genes are TRBV13 and TRBJ2-1; 9 positions match TRBD1. This CDR3 is 13 amino acids long. Germline CDR1 and CDR2: PRHDT and FYEKMQ (reference sequence). With V trimmed by 4 bases and J by 16 bases, 11 bases remained unmatched. The CDR3 loop reads CASSSQPGQGKFF. CDR3 nucleotide sequence: TGTGCCAGCAGCTCCCAACCGGGACAGGGAAAATTCTTC.

V is TRBV27 and J is TRBJ2-7, with a possible D match to TRBD1 (5 bases). Germline loops: CDR1 MNHEY, CDR2 SMNVEV (reference sequence). There are 15 residues in the CDR3. V was shortened by 2 bases and J by 2 bases, with 13 bases between the two germline ends. The CDR3: CASSLGTTGAYEQYF. In DNA form, the CDR3 reads TGTGCCAGCAGTTTAGGTACAACAGGAGCCTACGAGCAGTACTTC.

The CDR3 DNA follows: TGTGCCAGCGTTACGACAGGGAACTATGGCTACACCTTC. Residues: CASVTTGNYGYTF. The chain has TRBV6-5 and TRBJ1-2; TRBD1 matches 7 bases. The CDR3 is made up of 13 amino acids. Germline V gene lookup returns CDR1 MNHEY and CDR2 SVGAGI. The V segment lost 8 bases and the J segment 2 bases; nucleotides outside the gene matches: 5.

The chain carries TRBV5-1 and TRBJ1-1, with D unresolved. V dropped 0 bases and J dropped 0 bases, with 9 bases sitting between them. The CDR3 sequence is 15 residues long. Per the germline V gene, CDR1 is SGHRS and CDR2 is YFSETQ. This CDR3 reads CASSLERRLNTEAFF. As DNA, the CDR3 is TGCGCCAGCAGCTTGGAGAGGCGTTTGAACACTGAAGCTTTCTTT.

There are a few counts of this clone. The rearrangement uses TRBV3-1 (or the pseudogene TRBV3-2) and TRBJ2-3, with D perhaps TRBD1 (6 bases). Trimming removed 8 bases from V and 5 bases from J, with 17 bases in between. CDR3 length: 14 residues. Per the germline V gene, CDR1 is LGHDT and CDR2 is YNNKEL (reference sequence). CDR3 DNA: TGTGCCAGCGAGTCGAGCATAGGGGGAGATACGCAGTATTTT. The encoded protein is CASESSIGGDTQYF.

This clone was recorded at least ten times. The chain combines TRBV5-4 with TRBJ1-6; TRBD1 agrees at 8 bases. J was trimmed by 8 bases and V by 4 bases; bases with no gene match: 8. This CDR3 spans 15 amino acids. The germline V gene has CDR1 SGHNT and CDR2 YYREEE (reference sequence). The CDR3 DNA reads TGTGCCAGCAGCCCTGGACAGGGAAGCGATTCACCCCTCCACTTT. This translates into CASSPGQGSDSPLHF.

This chain joins TRBV30 and TRBJ2-2; 7 positions agree with TRBD1. V lost 5 bases to trimming and J lost 6 bases; unmatched junction nucleotides: 9. Looked up from germline, CDR1 is GTSNPN and CDR2 is SVGIG (reference sequence). The CDR3 spans 14 residues. CDR3 nucleotide sequence: TGTGCCTGGTCACTGCGACAGGGCCCCGGGGAGCTGTTTTTT. Protein product: CAWSLRQGPGELFF.

V and J are TRBV5-1 and TRBJ2-3; unclear D gene. The V end was cut by 4 bases, the J end by 0 bases, with 18 bases between. This CDR3 has 17 residues. From germline, CDR1 is SGHRS and CDR2 YFSETQ. The CDR3 spells CASSKSSRRPSTDTQYF. The CDR3 nucleotides are TGCGCCAGCAGCAAGTCCTCCCGGAGACCTAGCACAGATACGCAGTATTTT.

The V gene is TRBV12-3 or TRBV12-4, the J gene TRBJ1-6; D ambiguous. V was shortened by 2 bases and J by 7 bases, with 6 bases between the two germline ends. This CDR3 has 13 amino acids. The CDR3: CASSLTPNSPLHF. The CDR3, as DNA: TGTGCCAGCAGTTTAACACCAAATTCACCCCTCCACTTT.

The chain links TRBV5-1 to TRBJ2-7; perhaps TRBD2 as D (5 bases). V was shortened by 3 bases and J by 5 bases, with 15 bases between the two germline ends. Germline lookup yields CDR1 SGHRS and CDR2 YFSETQ. The CDR3 extends over 14 amino acids. CDR3 region: CASSSRVDPNEQYF. CDR3 nucleotides: TGCGCCAGCAGCTCGAGGGTGGATCCTAACGAGCAGTACTTC. Variable domain in full (rest from reference TRBV5-1 and TRBJ2-7): KAGVTQTPRYLIKTRGQQVTLSCSPISGHRSVSWYQQTPGQGLQFLFEYFSETQRNKGNFPGRFSGRQFSNSRSEMNVSTLELGDSALYLCASSSRVDPNEQYFGPGTRLTVT.

V and J are TRBV7-3 and TRBJ2-1, with 11 positions matching TRBD2. The CDR3 has 15 residues. V lost 2 bases, J lost 7 bases, and 4 bases stayed unmatched. The germline V gene encodes CDR1 SGHTA and CDR2 FQGTGA. The CDR3 nucleotides are TGTGCCAGCAGCTTAGTAGCGGGGGGGACTAATGAGCAGTTCTTC. Translated: CASSLVAGGTNEQFF.

The chain recombines TRBV5-1 with TRBJ1-1; 11 positions match TRBD1. This CDR3 comprises 14 residues. The V and J ends lost 7 bases and 3 bases, in that order; junction bases with no gene match: 5. The germline V gene has CDR1 SGHRS and CDR2 YFSETQ. The CDR3 coding sequence is TGCGCCAGCGGACAGGGGGCGAGGGACACTGAAGCTTTCTTT. Protein: CASGQGARDTEAFF.